The next 14 T cell receptor beta chains were all read from a single sample in a study of T cell changes during pregnancy in multiple sclerosis. TCRdb keeps only in-frame clones here, not all; method: immunoSEQ multiplex PCR. The table includes 100,000 or so clones, under 95% detected once. This sample comprised peripheral blood, obtained after pregnancy. These receptor sequences come from a female donor with multiple sclerosis, enrolled in a pregnancy study.

This clone was counted a single time. The V gene is TRBV25-1, the J gene TRBJ2-5; D possibly corresponds to TRBD2 (6 bases). Trimming cost V 4 bases and J 0 bases, with 12 bases left between them. Germline CDR1 and CDR2: MGHDK and SYGVNS. The CDR3 sequence is 15 residues long. As DNA, the CDR3 is TGTGCCAGCAGTGGATCGGAGCGGGACCAAGAGACCCAGTACTTC. It translates to CASSGSERDQETQYF.

The chain carries TRBV7-2 and TRBJ2-7, with TRBD2 identical over 7 bases. The CDR3 covers 15 residues. Germline V lookup: CDR1 SGHTA, CDR2 FQGNSA. The junction had 11 bases not matched to a gene; V was cut back by 7 bases and J by 2 bases. This CDR3 is CASTWLSGTTYEQYF. The CDR3 DNA reads as TGTGCCAGCACGTGGTTAAGCGGGACCACCTACGAGCAGTACTTC.

The chain carries TRBV6-1 and TRBJ1-3, with D unresolved. V lost 10 bases to trimming and J lost 0 bases, with 13 bases between them. CDR3 length equals 14 residues. Germline V gives CDR1 MNHNS, CDR2 SASEGT. Here the CDR3 reads CATRSGDSGNTIYF. In DNA, the CDR3 is TGTGCCACCAGGTCCGGGGACTCTGGAAACACCATATATTTT.

This rearrangement joins TRBV25-1 to TRBJ2-1, with 12 bases aligning to TRBD2. The CDR3 length is 15 residues. From germline, CDR1 is MGHDK and CDR2 SYGVNS. The V segment lost 5 bases and the J segment 6 bases; nucleotides outside the gene matches: 5. CDR3 residues: CASSRRTSGINEQFF. The CDR3 bases are TGTGCCAGCAGTCGCCGGACTAGCGGGATCAATGAGCAGTTCTTC.

This rearrangement joins TRBV2 to TRBJ2-2; 9 bases are shared with TRBD1. V lost 6 bases, J lost 4 bases, and 3 bases stayed unmatched. The CDR3 extends over 14 amino acids. Germline V gene data show CDR1 as SNHLY and CDR2 as FYNNEI. The CDR3 region is CASRLQGATGELFF. CDR3 bases: TGTGCCAGCAGGCTACAGGGGGCCACCGGGGAGCTGTTTTTT.

The V and J genes are TRBV7-6 and TRBJ1-5; 9 bases align to TRBD1. The CDR3 is 15 residues long. The germline V gene has CDR1 SGHVS and CDR2 FNYEAQ. J gave up 1 base and V 6 bases, and 4 bases lay outside the gene matches. The CDR3 coding sequence is TGTGCCAGCAGTTCCGGGACAGGGAGCAATCAGCCCCAGCATTTT. Protein sequence: CASSSGTGSNQPQHF. Full variable domain (missing parts from reference TRBV7-6 and TRBJ1-5): GAGVSQSPRYKVTKRGQDVALRCDPISGHVSLYWYRQALGQGPEFLTYFNYEAQQDKSGLPNDRFSAERPEGSISTLTIQRTEQRDSAMYRCASSSGTGSNQPQHFGDGTRLSIL.

The genes are TRBV5-6 and TRBJ2-5, with TRBD1 identical over 8 bases. The CDR3 runs 14 residues. V trimming: 3 bases; J trimming: 5 bases; junction bases outside the gene matches: 6. Germline V gene lookup returns CDR1 SGHDT and CDR2 YYEEEE. The CDR3 loop is CASSWQGAGETQYF. In DNA form, the CDR3 reads TGTGCCAGCAGCTGGCAGGGGGCTGGGGAGACCCAGTACTTC.

The chain recombines TRBV30 with TRBJ1-1, with TRBD1 matching over 11 bases. The CDR3 is 11 residues long. Germline V gives CDR1 GTSNPN, CDR2 SVGIG (reference sequence). The trim removed 8 bases at V and 11 bases at J, leaving 7 bases unmatched. This CDR3 reads CALGQGAVAFF. The DNA for the CDR3 is TGTGCCCTCGGACAGGGGGCGGTCGCTTTCTTT. Together with reference TRBV30 and TRBJ1-1, the CDR3 gives the full variable domain: SQTIHQWPATLVQPVGSPLSLECTVEGTSNPNLYWYRQAAGRGLQLLFYSVGIGQISSEVPQNLSASRPQDRQFILSSKKLLLSDSGFYLCALGQGAVAFFGQGTRLTVV.

The V call is TRBV28, the J call TRBJ2-7; tentatively, D is TRBD1 (6 bases). The germline V gene has CDR1 MDHEN and CDR2 SYDVKM. This CDR3 contains 14 residues. Trimming took 2 bases from V and 5 from J, leaving 13 bases between them. DNA of the CDR3: TGTGCCAGCAGTTTAGGTGGGACATTAAACGAGCAGTACTTC. This gives the protein CASSLGGTLNEQYF.

This clone was observed once. The chain links TRBV7-8 to TRBJ2-7, with D possibly TRBD1 on 6 matching bases. The CDR3 extends over 16 amino acids. Trimming took 2 bases from V and 0 from J, leaving 14 bases between them. Germline-derived CDR1 and CDR2 are SGHVS and FQNEAQ. In DNA, the CDR3 is TGTGCCAGCAGCTTAATCACACAGGGCCTCTCCTACGAGCAGTACTTC. It codes for CASSLITQGLSYEQYF.

The CDR3 DNA reads TGTGCCACCCACCCCACGGCAGACAGGGACGGGGCCTTCTACGAGCAGTACTTC. It yields the protein CATHPTADRDGAFYEQYF. The chain uses TRBV4-2 and TRBJ2-7, with TRBD1 matching over 7 bases. The CDR3 has 18 residues. CDR1 is LGHNA and CDR2 is YNFKEQ in the germline V gene. The junction had 24 bases not matched to a gene; V was cut back by 10 bases and J by 3 bases.

V gene TRBV6-5 combines with J gene TRBJ1-1; TRBD1 matches 8 bases. The CDR3 is made up of 13 amino acids. CDR1 MNHEY and CDR2 SVGAGI come from the germline V gene. J lost 10 bases, V lost 4 bases, and 8 bases had no gene match. The chain's CDR3 is CASSSLGQDTAFF. The CDR3 region has the DNA TGTGCCAGCAGTTCCTTGGGACAGGATACAGCTTTCTTT.

This sequence joins TRBV9 and TRBJ2-2, with D possibly TRBD2 on 7 matching bases. Germline V lookup: CDR1 SGDLS, CDR2 YYNGEE. This CDR3 spans 15 amino acids. The V end was cut by 6 bases, the J end by 5 bases, with 17 bases between. CDR3: CASTKGGGKTGELFF. CDR3 nucleotides: TGTGCCAGCACTAAGGGGGGGGGCAAAACCGGGGAGCTGTTTTTT. Combining the CDR3 with reference TRBV9 and TRBJ2-2 gives the whole variable domain DSGVTQTPKHLITATGQRVTLRCSPRSGDLSVYWYQQSLDQGLQFLIQYYNGEERAKGNILERFSAQQFPDLHSELNLSSLELGDSALYFCASTKGGGKTGELFFGEGSRLTVL.

The genes are TRBV5-1 and TRBJ1-1, with a weak D call TRBD1 (5 bases). Trimming removed 0 bases from V and 5 bases from J, with 11 bases in between. The CDR3 loop spans 14 amino acids. The germline V gene has CDR1 SGHRS and CDR2 YFSETQ. CDR3: CASSLVGEVTEAFF. CDR3 nucleotide sequence: TGCGCCAGCAGCTTGGTGGGGGAGGTAACTGAAGCTTTCTTT. Complete variable domain (other parts from reference TRBV5-1 and TRBJ1-1): KAGVTQTPRYLIKTRGQQVTLSCSPISGHRSVSWYQQTPGQGLQFLFEYFSETQRNKGNFPGRFSGRQFSNSRSEMNVSTLELGDSALYLCASSLVGEVTEAFFGQGTRLTVV.